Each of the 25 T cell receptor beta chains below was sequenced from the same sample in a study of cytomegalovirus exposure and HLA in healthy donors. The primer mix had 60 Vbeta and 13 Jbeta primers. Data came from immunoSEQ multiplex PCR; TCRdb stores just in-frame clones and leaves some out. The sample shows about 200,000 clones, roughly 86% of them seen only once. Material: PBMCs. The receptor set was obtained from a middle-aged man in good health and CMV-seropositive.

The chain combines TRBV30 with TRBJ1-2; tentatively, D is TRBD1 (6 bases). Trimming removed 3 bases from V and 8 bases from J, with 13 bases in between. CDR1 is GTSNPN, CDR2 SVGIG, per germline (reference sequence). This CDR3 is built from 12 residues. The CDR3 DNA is TGTGCCTGGAGGGGGGGGCGCGAGGGCTACACCTTC. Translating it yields CAWRGGREGYTF.

CDR3 residues: CASSELSGGPLEQFF. In DNA form, the CDR3 reads TGTGCCAGCAGTGAACTGTCGGGGGGGCCATTAGAGCAGTTCTTC. This sequence joins TRBV6-1 and TRBJ2-1; TRBD2 matches at 8 bases. Germline V lookup: CDR1 MNHNS, CDR2 SASEGT. Trimming at V came to 2 bases and at J to 10 bases, leaving 10 bases not matched to a gene. The CDR3 runs 15 residues.

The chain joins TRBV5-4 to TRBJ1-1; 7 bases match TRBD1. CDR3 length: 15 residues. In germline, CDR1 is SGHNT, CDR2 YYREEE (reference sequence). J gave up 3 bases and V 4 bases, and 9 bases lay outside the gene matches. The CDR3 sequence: CASSARDSRDTEAFF. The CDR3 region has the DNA TGTGCCAGCAGCGCGAGGGACAGTCGAGACACTGAAGCTTTCTTT.

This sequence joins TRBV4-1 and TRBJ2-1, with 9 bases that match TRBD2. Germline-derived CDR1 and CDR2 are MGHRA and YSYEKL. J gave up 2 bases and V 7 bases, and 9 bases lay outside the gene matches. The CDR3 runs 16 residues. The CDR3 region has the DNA TGCGCCAGCACCGCCCGGACTAGCGCAACCTACAATGAGCAGTTCTTC. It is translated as CASTARTSATYNEQFF.

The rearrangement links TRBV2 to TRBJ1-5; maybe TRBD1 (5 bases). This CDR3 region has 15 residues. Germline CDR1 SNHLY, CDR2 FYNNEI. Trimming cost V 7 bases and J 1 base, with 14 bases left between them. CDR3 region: CASTAQGLSNQPQHF. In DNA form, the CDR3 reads TGTGCCAGCACCGCCCAGGGTTTGAGCAATCAGCCCCAGCATTTT.

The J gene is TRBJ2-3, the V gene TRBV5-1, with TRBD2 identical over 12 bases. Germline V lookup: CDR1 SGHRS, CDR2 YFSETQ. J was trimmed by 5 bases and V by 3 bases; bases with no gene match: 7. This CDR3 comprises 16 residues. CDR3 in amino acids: CASSYQLAGGQDTQYF. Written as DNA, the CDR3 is TGCGCCAGCAGCTACCAGCTAGCGGGGGGGCAAGATACGCAGTATTTT.

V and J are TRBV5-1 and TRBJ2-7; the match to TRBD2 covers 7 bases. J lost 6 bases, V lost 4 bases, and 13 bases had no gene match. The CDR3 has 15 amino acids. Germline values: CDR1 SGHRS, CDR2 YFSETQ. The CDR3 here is CASSVGRAGYSEQYF. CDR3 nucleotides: TGCGCCAGCAGCGTGGGGAGGGCAGGGTACAGCGAGCAGTACTTC.

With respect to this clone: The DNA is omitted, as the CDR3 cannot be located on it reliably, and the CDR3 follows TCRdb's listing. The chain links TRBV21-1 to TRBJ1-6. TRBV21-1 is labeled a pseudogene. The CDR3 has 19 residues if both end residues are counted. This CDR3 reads CASSILVWGTGAYNSPLHF.

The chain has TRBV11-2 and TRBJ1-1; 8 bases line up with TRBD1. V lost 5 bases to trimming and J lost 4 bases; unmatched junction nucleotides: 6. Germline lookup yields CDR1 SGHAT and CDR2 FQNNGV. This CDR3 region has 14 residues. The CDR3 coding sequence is TGTGCCAGCAGCCCCAGGACAGGGAGCACTGAAGCTTTCTTT. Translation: CASSPRTGSTEAFF.

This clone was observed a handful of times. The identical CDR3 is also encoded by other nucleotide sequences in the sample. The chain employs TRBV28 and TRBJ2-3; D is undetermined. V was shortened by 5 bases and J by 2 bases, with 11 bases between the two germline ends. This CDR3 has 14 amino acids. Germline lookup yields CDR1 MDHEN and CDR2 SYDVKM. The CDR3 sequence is CASSPPWLTDTQYF. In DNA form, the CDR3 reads TGTGCCAGCAGTCCGCCTTGGCTCACAGATACGCAGTATTTT. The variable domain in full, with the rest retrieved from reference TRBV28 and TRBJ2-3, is DVKVTQSSRYLVKRTGEKVFLECVQDMDHENMFWYRQDPGLGLRLIYFSYDVKMKEKGDIPEGYSVSREKKERFSLILESASTNQTSMYLCASSPPWLTDTQYFGPGTRLTVL.

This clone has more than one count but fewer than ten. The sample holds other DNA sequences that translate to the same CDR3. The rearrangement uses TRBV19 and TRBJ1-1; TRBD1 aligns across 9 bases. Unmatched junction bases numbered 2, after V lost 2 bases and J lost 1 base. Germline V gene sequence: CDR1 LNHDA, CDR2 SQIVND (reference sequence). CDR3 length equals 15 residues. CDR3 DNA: TGTGCCAGTAGTATACGGACAGGGGAGAACACTGAAGCTTTCTTT. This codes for CASSIRTGENTEAFF.

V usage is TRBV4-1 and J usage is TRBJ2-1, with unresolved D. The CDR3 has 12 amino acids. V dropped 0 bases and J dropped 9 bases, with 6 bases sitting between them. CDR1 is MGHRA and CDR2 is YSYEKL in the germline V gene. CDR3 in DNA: TGCGCCAGCAGCCAAGATACGCGTGAGCAGTTCTTC. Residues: CASSQDTREQFF.

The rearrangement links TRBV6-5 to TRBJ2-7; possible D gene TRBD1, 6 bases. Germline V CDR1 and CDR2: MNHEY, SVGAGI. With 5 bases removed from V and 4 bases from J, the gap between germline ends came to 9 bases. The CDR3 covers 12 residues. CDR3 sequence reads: CASSQQGYEQYF. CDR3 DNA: TGTGCCAGCAGTCAACAGGGTTACGAGCAGTACTTC.

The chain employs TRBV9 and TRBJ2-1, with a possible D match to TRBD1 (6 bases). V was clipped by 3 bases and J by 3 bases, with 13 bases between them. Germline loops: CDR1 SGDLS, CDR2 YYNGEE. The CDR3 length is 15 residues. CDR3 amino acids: CASSDTGINYNEQFF. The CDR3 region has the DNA TGTGCCAGCAGCGATACAGGGATAAACTACAATGAGCAGTTCTTC.

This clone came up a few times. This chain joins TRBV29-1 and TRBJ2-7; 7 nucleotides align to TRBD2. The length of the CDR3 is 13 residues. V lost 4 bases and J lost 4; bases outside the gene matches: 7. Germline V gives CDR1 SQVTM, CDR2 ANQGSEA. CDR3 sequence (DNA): TGCAGCGTTGCGGGGGGATTGTGGTACGAGCAGTACTTC. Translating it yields CSVAGGLWYEQYF.

The CDR3 DNA is TGTGCCAGTAGGCAGGGGGCTGGAAACACCATATATTTT. Translated: CASRQGAGNTIYF. This chain links TRBV19 with TRBJ1-3; 7 bases are a match to TRBD1. Germline CDR1 is LNHDA and CDR2 is SQIVND (reference sequence). With V trimmed by 6 bases and J by 2 bases, 1 base remained unmatched. This CDR3 has 13 amino acids. The full variable domain, in which reference TRBV19 and TRBJ1-3 provide the parts outside the CDR3, is DGGITQSPKYLFRKEGQNVTLSCEQNLNHDAMYWYRQDPGQGLRLIYYSQIVNDFQKGDIAEGYSVSREKKESFPLTVTSAQKNPTAFYLCASRQGAGNTIYFGEGSWLTVV.

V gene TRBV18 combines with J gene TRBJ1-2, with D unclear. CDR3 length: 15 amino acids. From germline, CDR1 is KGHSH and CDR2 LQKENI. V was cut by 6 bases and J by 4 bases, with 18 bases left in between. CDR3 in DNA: TGTGCCAGCTCCCCCCAGACCGTCTCGGGCTATGGCTACACCTTC. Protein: CASSPQTVSGYGYTF.

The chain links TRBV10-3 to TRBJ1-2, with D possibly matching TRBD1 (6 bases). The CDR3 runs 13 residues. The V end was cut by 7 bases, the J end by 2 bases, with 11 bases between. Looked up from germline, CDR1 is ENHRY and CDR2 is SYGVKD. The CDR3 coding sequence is TGTGCCATCACCCCGGGACAAAACTATGGCTACACCTTC. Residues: CAITPGQNYGYTF.

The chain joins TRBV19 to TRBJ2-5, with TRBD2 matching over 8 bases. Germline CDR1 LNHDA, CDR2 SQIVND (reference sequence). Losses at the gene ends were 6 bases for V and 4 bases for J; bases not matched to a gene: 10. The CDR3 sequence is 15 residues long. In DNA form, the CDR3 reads TGTGCCAGTAGCGGGACTAGTGTGACGGGAGAGACCCAGTACTTC. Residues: CASSGTSVTGETQYF.

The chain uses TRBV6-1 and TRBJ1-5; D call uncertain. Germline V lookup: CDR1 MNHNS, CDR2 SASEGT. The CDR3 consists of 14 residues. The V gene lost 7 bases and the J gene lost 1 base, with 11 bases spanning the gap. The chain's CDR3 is CASKFPGSNQPQHF. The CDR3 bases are TGTGCCAGCAAGTTTCCGGGGAGCAATCAGCCCCAGCATTTT.

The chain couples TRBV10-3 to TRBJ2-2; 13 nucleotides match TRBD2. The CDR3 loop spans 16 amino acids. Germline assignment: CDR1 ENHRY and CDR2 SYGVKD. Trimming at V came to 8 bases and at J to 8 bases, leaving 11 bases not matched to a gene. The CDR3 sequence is CAIGQKTSGRSGELFF. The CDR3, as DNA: TGTGCCATCGGACAGAAGACTAGCGGGAGGTCTGGGGAGCTGTTTTTT.

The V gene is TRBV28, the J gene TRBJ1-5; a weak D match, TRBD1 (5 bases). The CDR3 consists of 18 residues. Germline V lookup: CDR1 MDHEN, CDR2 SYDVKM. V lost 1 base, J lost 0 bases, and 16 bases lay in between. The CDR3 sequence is CASSLFGGDSYSNQPQHF. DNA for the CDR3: TGTGCCAGCAGTTTATTTGGCGGGGACTCCTATAGCAATCAGCCCCAGCATTTT.

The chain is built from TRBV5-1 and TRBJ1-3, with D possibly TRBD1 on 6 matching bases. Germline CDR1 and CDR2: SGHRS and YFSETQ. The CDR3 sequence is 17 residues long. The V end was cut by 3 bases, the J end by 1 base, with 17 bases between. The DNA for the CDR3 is TGCGCCAGCAGCTCCGGACAGCAGGTCGCATCTGGAAACACCATATATTTT. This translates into CASSSGQQVASGNTIYF.

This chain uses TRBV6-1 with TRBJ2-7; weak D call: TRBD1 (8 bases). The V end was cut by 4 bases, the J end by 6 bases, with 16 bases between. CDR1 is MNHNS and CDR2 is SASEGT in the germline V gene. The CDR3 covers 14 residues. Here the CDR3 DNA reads TGTGCCAGCAGTGTCTACAGGGGGGGCTCCGAGCAGTACTTC. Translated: CASSVYRGGSEQYF.

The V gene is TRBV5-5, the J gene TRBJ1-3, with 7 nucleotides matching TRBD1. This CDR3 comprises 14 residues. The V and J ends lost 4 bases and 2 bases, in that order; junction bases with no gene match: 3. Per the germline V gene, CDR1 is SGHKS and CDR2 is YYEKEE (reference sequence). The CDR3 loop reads CASSAGTAGNTIYF. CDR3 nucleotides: TGTGCCAGCAGCGCCGGGACAGCTGGAAACACCATATATTTT.